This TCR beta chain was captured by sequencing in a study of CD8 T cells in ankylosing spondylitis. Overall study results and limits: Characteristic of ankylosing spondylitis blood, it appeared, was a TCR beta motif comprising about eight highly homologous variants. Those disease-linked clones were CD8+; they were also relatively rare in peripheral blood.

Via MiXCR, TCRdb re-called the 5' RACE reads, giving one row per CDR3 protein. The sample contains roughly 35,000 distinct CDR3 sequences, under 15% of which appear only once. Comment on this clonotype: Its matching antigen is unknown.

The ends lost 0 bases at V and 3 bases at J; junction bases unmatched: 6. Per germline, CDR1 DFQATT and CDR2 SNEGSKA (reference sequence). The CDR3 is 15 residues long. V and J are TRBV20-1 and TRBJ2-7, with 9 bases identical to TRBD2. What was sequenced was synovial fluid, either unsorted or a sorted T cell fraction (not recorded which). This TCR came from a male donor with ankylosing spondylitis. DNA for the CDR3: TGCAGTGCTAGAGATAGCGGGGGTTCCCGCTACGAGCAGTACTTC. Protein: CSARDSGGSRYEQYF.